The present T cell receptor beta chain was sequenced within a study of T cell responses to AZD1222 COVID-19 vaccine. Turning to the study itself: Some second doses came at about 4 weeks and others at about 12 weeks; these were pooled. General observations from the study: Spike-specific TCR repertoires showed rising breadth and depth after two AZD1222 doses.

Using immunoSEQ multiplex PCR, the repertoire was profiled, and TCRdb retains in-frame clones only, with some absent. Of 95,000 to 110,000 clones in the sample, around 90% are singletons; the top ten hold around 4.5%. As for this clone: Antigen: not known.

Germline loops: CDR1 MNHEY, CDR2 SVGEGT. The CDR3 covers 14 residues. Trimming shortened V by 5 bases and J by 0 bases, and 5 bases separated the two germline ends. This receptor was taken from an adult in good health. The chain carries TRBV6-2 or TRBV6-3 and TRBJ2-6, with D hard to call. The sequencing here drew on peripheral blood, taken on day 0 of AZD1222 vaccination. The CDR3 protein is CASSKISGANVLTF. The CDR3 DNA reads TGTGCCAGCAGTAAGATCTCTGGGGCCAACGTCCTGACTTTC.